This T cell receptor (beta chain) was captured by sequencing in a study of T cells after yellow fever vaccination. The V segment lost 2 bases and the J segment 4 bases; nucleotides outside the gene matches: 5. This CDR3 has 15 residues. The germline V gene encodes CDR1 SGHNT and CDR2 YYREEE (reference sequence). On this clonotype: Its target is unknown.

Study-level points and caveats: Secondary responses were weaker yet peaked faster, day 5 versus 15.

Synthesis of TCR cDNA relied on 5'RACE template switching, which attached a universal primer site and UMIs. TCRdb re-called the 5' RACE reads through MiXCR, storing one row per CDR3 protein. The table lists 500,000 to 550,000 distinct CDR3 sequences, just over 20% of them singletons. The chain uses TRBV5-4 and TRBJ2-2, with 7 bases lining up with TRBD1. This clonotype originated in a man younger than 35 who received the YFV17D yellow fever vaccine. Source: PBMCs, taken about 20 days after the first yellow fever vaccination. The CDR3 spells CASSFLTGATGELFF. CDR3 coding DNA: TGTGCCAGCAGCTTCTTAACAGGGGCCACCGGGGAGCTGTTTTTT.